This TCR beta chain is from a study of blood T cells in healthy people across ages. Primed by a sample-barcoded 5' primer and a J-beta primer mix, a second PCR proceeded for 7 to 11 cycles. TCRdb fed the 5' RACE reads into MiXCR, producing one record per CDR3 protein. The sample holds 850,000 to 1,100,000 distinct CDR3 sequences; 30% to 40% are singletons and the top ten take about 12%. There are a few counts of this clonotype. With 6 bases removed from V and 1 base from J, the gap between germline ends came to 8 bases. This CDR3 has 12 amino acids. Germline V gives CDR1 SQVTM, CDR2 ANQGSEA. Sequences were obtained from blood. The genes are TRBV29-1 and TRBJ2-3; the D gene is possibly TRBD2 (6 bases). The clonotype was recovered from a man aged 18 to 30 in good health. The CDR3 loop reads CSVWGGTDTQYF. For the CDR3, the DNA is TGCAGCGTCTGGGGGGGCACAGATACGCAGTATTTT.